This T cell receptor beta chain is drawn from a study of T cell responses to AZD1222 COVID-19 vaccine. General study results and limits: White British ancestry dominated among donors, who included more females, and clonal diversity was possibly underestimated. Spike as a whole was targeted by vaccine-associated CD4 TCRs, dominant at 160-218 and 743-854.

Profiled with immunoSEQ multiplex PCR; TCRdb holds only in-frame clones, not every one. The sample includes about 110,000 clones, approximately 89% seen only once; the top ten take around 3.3%. The CDR3 is 14 amino acids. The junction had 2 bases not matched to a gene; V was cut back by 5 bases and J by 4 bases. Germline CDR1 and CDR2: SEHNR and FQNEAQ (reference sequence). There are a few counts of this clone. Its antigen is not known. The clonotype comes from an adult in good health. The rearrangement links TRBV7-9 to TRBJ1-4, with TRBD1 matching 9 bases. The material was peripheral blood, obtained on day 0 of MenACWY control vaccination. The CDR3 coding sequence is TGTGCCAGCAGCGAGACAGGGGGTAATGAAAAACTGTTTTTT. It yields the protein CASSETGGNEKLFF. The whole variable domain, remainder taken from reference TRBV7-9 and TRBJ1-4, is DTGVSQNPRHKITKRGQNVTFRCDPISEHNRLYWYRQTLGQGPEFLTYFQNEAQLEKSRLLSDRFSAERPKGSFSTLEIQRTEQGDSAMYLCASSETGGNEKLFFGSGTQLSVL.